The 16 T cell receptor beta chains presented below share a single source sample, sequenced in a study of blood T cell repertoires in COVID-19. Clones were sequenced by immunoSEQ multiplex PCR, and TCRdb holds only the in-frame ones, with some missing. This repertoire shows 240,000 or so clones, around 90% found once; its top ten account for 0.95% to 1%. The source material was peripheral blood. Receptor source: a woman aged 40 to 50 who had recovered from COVID-19.

CDR3: CASSRLPGGNTIYF. Here the CDR3 DNA reads TGTGCCAGCAGCCGCCTTCCGGGTGGGAACACCATATATTTT. V is TRBV11-2 and J is TRBJ1-3, with unresolved D. Germline CDR1 is SGHAT and CDR2 is FQNNGV. With 5 bases removed from V and 7 bases from J, the gap between germline ends came to 15 bases. This CDR3 is built from 14 residues.

This clone was observed a single time. The V and J genes are TRBV4-2 and TRBJ2-5; D gene unclear. Germline values: CDR1 LGHNA, CDR2 YNFKEQ. The V end was cut by 4 bases, the J end by 4 bases, with 13 bases between. This CDR3 is 14 amino acids long. CDR3 coding DNA: TGTGCCAGCAGCCCCAGGCGCGATATAGAGACCCAGTACTTC. Translation gives CASSPRRDIETQYF.

The chain uses TRBV5-1 and TRBJ2-7; D is perhaps TRBD1 (6 bases). Germline lookup yields CDR1 SGHRS and CDR2 YFSETQ. The ends were cut back, 4 bases at V and 0 bases at J, with 17 bases in the middle. This CDR3 contains 16 residues. CDR3 sequence: CASSQTRQASSYEQYF. CDR3 DNA sequence: TGCGCCAGCAGCCAAACCCGACAGGCCAGCTCCTACGAGCAGTACTTC. The full variable domain, in which reference TRBV5-1 and TRBJ2-7 provide the parts outside the CDR3, is KAGVTQTPRYLIKTRGQQVTLSCSPISGHRSVSWYQQTPGQGLQFLFEYFSETQRNKGNFPGRFSGRQFSNSRSEMNVSTLELGDSALYLCASSQTRQASSYEQYFGPGTRLTVT.

DNA for the CDR3: TGTGCCAGCAGCCACCCCGCGGGAGGACCGGACAATGAGCAGTTCTTC. It translates to CASSHPAGGPDNEQFF. The J gene is TRBJ2-1, the V gene TRBV5-5, with TRBD2 identical over 8 bases. The length of the CDR3 is 16 residues. Germline CDR1 is SGHKS and CDR2 is YYEKEE (reference sequence). Trimming took 4 bases from V and 5 from J; bases not matched to a gene: 11.

This clone occurred once. This sequence joins TRBV5-1 and TRBJ2-1; the D gene is possibly TRBD2 (6 bases). Germline V gene lookup returns CDR1 SGHRS and CDR2 YFSETQ. The CDR3 extends over 14 amino acids. V lost 0 bases and J lost 4, with 8 bases in between. CDR3 loop: CASSLEGRYNEQFF. The CDR3 region has the DNA TGCGCCAGCAGCTTGGAGGGGAGGTACAATGAGCAGTTCTTC.

This chain links TRBV27 with TRBJ2-2; 8 nucleotides agree with TRBD1. Germline CDR1 and CDR2: MNHEY and SMNVEV (reference sequence). With 6 bases clipped from V and 13 bases from J, the junction kept 4 bases outside the gene matches. The CDR3 length is 11 residues. CDR3 bases: TGTGCCAGCAGCAGGGGGCAGGGGCTGTTTTTT. Its protein is CASSRGQGLFF.

V and J are TRBV25-1 and TRBJ1-1; D remains ambiguous. The V end lost 1 base, the J end lost 1 base, and 7 bases lay between the germline ends. The CDR3 runs 14 residues. Germline-derived CDR1 and CDR2 are MGHDK and SYGVNS. In nucleotides, the CDR3 is TGTGCCAGCAGTGAATCTTATAGGAACACTGAAGCTTTCTTT. As protein: CASSESYRNTEAFF.

This clone was observed a handful of times. The CDR3 spells CASSEVRPLGSNQPQHF. CDR3 nucleotides: TGCGCCAGCAGTGAGGTCAGGCCGCTGGGTAGCAATCAGCCCCAGCATTTT. The V gene is TRBV10-1, the J gene TRBJ1-5, with unresolved D. Per the germline V gene, CDR1 is WNHNN and CDR2 is SYGVQD (reference sequence). Trimming left V 2 bases short and J 0 bases short, with 14 bases between. This CDR3 has 17 amino acids.

The CDR3 protein is CASSLGQGASNEQFF. CDR3 in DNA: TGTGCCAGCTCACTAGGACAGGGGGCATCCAATGAGCAGTTCTTC. The J gene is TRBJ2-1, the V gene TRBV18; 11 nucleotides match TRBD1. The CDR3 is 15 amino acids. The germline gives CDR1 KGHSH, CDR2 LQKENI. V gave up 4 bases and J gave up 6 bases; unmatched junction bases: 5.

The V gene is TRBV20-1, the J gene TRBJ1-2; D remains ambiguous. Trimming shortened V by 3 bases and J by 4 bases, and 3 bases separated the two germline ends. The germline CDR1 and CDR2 sequences are DFQATT and SNEGSKA (reference sequence). CDR3 size: 10 residues. The CDR3 reads CSASGYGYTF. For the CDR3, the DNA is TGCAGTGCTAGCGGCTATGGCTACACCTTC.

This clone showed up just once. The chain is built from TRBV10-3 and TRBJ2-6, with D perhaps TRBD2 (6 bases). The germline V and J ends were trimmed by 4 bases and 4 bases, with 11 bases remaining between them. CDR1 is ENHRY and CDR2 is SYGVKD in the germline V gene. The CDR3 is made up of 15 amino acids. The CDR3 loop reads CAISAARGGANVLTF. CDR3 DNA sequence: TGTGCCATCAGTGCGGCCCGGGGGGGGGCCAACGTCCTGACTTTC.

The chain combines TRBV5-6 with TRBJ1-5, with D maybe TRBD1 (5 bases). This CDR3 region has 15 residues. The V gene lost 0 bases and the J gene lost 15 bases, with 22 bases spanning the gap. In germline, CDR1 is SGHDT, CDR2 YYEEEE. This CDR3 reads CASSLAGIGGGSWHF. Here the CDR3 DNA reads TGTGCCAGCAGCTTGGCCGGCATCGGCGGGGGGTCGTGGCATTTT.

The chain is built from TRBV5-6 and TRBJ2-4; D is perhaps TRBD1 (5 bases). Trimming left V 4 bases short and J 6 bases short, with 11 bases between. This CDR3 has 13 residues. Looked up from germline, CDR1 is SGHDT and CDR2 is YYEEEE. CDR3 DNA sequence: TGTGCCAGCAGCCAGGACACAACAAACATTCAGTACTTC. It yields the protein CASSQDTTNIQYF.

The chain carries TRBV5-4 and TRBJ2-5; tentative D call: TRBD2 (6 bases). Germline V gene sequence: CDR1 SGHNT, CDR2 YYREEE (reference sequence). V was trimmed by 0 bases and J by 5 bases, leaving 14 bases between them. The CDR3 has 15 amino acids. The CDR3 DNA is TGTGCCAGCAGCTTGGTTGGTGACCGGGGGGAGACCCAGTACTTC. Protein sequence: CASSLVGDRGETQYF.

This rearrangement joins TRBV5-8 to TRBJ2-2; 10 positions agree with TRBD1. J was trimmed by 0 bases and V by 1 base; bases with no gene match: 3. The CDR3 spans 17 residues. CDR1 SGHTS and CDR2 YDEGEE come from the germline V gene. CDR3 protein: CASSLRDRGPNTGELFF. CDR3 nucleotides: TGTGCCAGCAGCTTGCGGGACAGGGGACCGAACACCGGGGAGCTGTTTTTT.

The chain recombines TRBV11-3 with TRBJ2-1; 9 bases match TRBD2. The CDR3 covers 17 residues. CDR1 is SGHNT, CDR2 YENEEA, per germline. V lost 4 bases and J lost 5; bases outside the gene matches: 12. This CDR3 is CASSSPPGREGDNEQFF. The CDR3 DNA follows: TGTGCCAGCAGCTCTCCCCCTGGGCGGGAGGGAGACAATGAGCAGTTCTTC.